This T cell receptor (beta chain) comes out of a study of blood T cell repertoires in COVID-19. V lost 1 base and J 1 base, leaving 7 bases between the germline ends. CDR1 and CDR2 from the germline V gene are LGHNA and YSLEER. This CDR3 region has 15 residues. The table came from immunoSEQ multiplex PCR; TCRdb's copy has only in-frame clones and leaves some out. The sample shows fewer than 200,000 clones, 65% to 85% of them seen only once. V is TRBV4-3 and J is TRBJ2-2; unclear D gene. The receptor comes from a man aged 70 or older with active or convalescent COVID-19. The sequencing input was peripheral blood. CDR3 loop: CASSQVQENTGELFF. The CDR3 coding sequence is TGCGCCAGCAGCCAAGTACAAGAGAACACCGGGGAGCTGTTTTTT.